The subject of this entry is one TCR beta chain. Its antigen is not identified. With a far larger clone one base away, a read error is the likely cause. These data come from a study of CD4+ T cells in melanoma. V dropped 4 bases and J dropped 8; count of bases not matched to a gene: 2. The CDR3 consists of 13 residues. Germline assignment: CDR1 SEHNR and CDR2 FQNEAQ (reference sequence). Only in-frame clones appear in the TCRdb table, and some are missing; sequencing was by immunoSEQ multiplex PCR. The table includes under 10,000 clones, approximately 72% detected once. Overall study results and limits: Reportedly, melanoma neoantigen-specific CD4+ T cells showed varied differentiation states. A reported correlation linked neoantigen-specific CD4+ T cells to CD8+, macrophage and B cell function.

The material sequenced was tumor tissue. The clonotype was recovered from a human donor with melanoma. The V gene is TRBV7-9, the J gene TRBJ2-2; TRBD1 matches at 9 bases. The CDR3 bases are TGTGCCAGCAGCTGGACAGGGGAGGGGGAGCTGTTTTTT. The encoded protein is CASSWTGEGELFF.